This T cell receptor (beta chain) stems from a study of human T cells and chemical hapten exposure (dated by TCRdb to about 2021). Regarding the complete study: For sensitization, 2% DPC in acetone was applied to a 2 cm by 2 cm area of upper inner arm skin. Blood samples were taken from patients before sensitization (week 0) and then at 2, 6 and about 24 weeks after DPC sensitization. Weekly therapeutic DPC doses were additionally applied to the scalp of patients throughout the roughly 23-week study period. Blood for TCR sequencing was provided by twenty-nine alopecia patients at one to four time points (pre-sensitization, 2, 6 and 24 weeks). The mostly female patient cohort included alopecia areata with under or over 50% scalp involvement, alopecia totalis and alopecia universalis. The libraries were sequenced as a pool, and the TCR yield per sample differed mostly because of small variations in library volumes within the pool. Patch tests used Finn chambers with 0.01% DPC on the upper back, scored after 6 days by International Contact Dermatitis Research Group standards. In alopecia patients, the study followed how the peripheral blood TCR repertoire changed in vivo over primary and secondary sensitization to diphenylcyclopropenone (DPC), a hapten.

Points the paper makes about the study in general: The number of PT1 expanded TCRs positively correlated with patch test score, significant at thresholds 8, 16 and 32 but not 4. DPC sensitization did not change the number of TCRs with a frequency above 1 in 1000, and there was no evidence of changes in global repertoire structure. Because all patients had alopecia, a presumed autoimmune disease, the immune response of the patients might differ from that of healthy individuals. Expanded TCRs formed significantly more large CDR3 similarity clusters than pre-sensitization or healthy control sets, consistent with antigen-driven responses. After repeated subsampling, changes were observed in the strength of the expansion versus patch-test correlation and in the threshold at which the correlation became significant.

Of note for this clonotype: Its antigen is not yet known. The sample holds no much larger clone one base away, and base qualities are not on file.

Explained via the paper, the time point label denotes: patch test 2, 6 weeks after DPC sensitization. The treatment or condition label, as the study defines it: therapeutic diphenylcyclopropenone sensitization with weekly scalp DPC. At every patch-test visit, the blood draw took place before the patch test was put on. Patients were eligible if aged 18 to 70, diagnosed with alopecia and judged suitable for DPC therapy, and pregnant patients were excluded. Total RNA was isolated from unfractionated whole blood collected in Tempus Blood RNA tubes. Library construction relied on RACE. The data were produced on a NextSeq 500. During library preparation, unique molecular identifiers were attached to individual cDNA molecules so that TCRs could be counted in a quantitative, reproducible way. For every blood RNA sample, sequencing covered both the TCR alpha and TCR beta chains. As for how the authors treated the data: The median number of TCRs per sample was roughly 98,000, ranging from about 23,224 to 750,000. The Decombinator software suite was used to annotate V, J and CDR3 in the TCR reads. For the PS versus PT1 abundance plots, all samples were subsampled to the same number of TCRs (28,000). Expanded TCRs were defined as absent before sensitization and observed at least eight times at the 2-week time point. TCRdb handled the public reads itself, with Q25 trimming in fastp and clone calling in MiXCR, and kept productive beta chains. Duplicate CDR3 protein sequences are folded into a single record with the most common DNA and genes. It is TCRdb's table, rather than the study itself, that gives the V and J calls and clone size. In this sample the table shows approximately 350,000 distinct CDR3 sequences, about 6.9% of which occur a single time. The top ten clones comprise around 5.6% of the sample.

Including the terminal cysteine and phenylalanine, the CDR3 comprises 11 residues. Only CDR3 DNA is held: 33 bases, read in frame from base 1. V loses 3 bases of germline sequence and J loses 7 bases, and the interval between the two ends is 6 bases. From the germline V gene, CDR1 is MDHEN and CDR2 is SYDVKM. This TCR came from a young woman with alopecia areata. Some clones in this sample may be carry-over from other donors' samples. The sequencing here drew on whole blood, taken in connection with sensitization to the hapten diphenylcyclopropenone (DPC). The rearrangement joined TRBV28 to TRBJ2-5, with TRBD2 as a weak D call on 5 bases. The nucleotide sequence is TGTGCCAGCAGTTTTGCGGGGACCCAGTACTTC. Its protein is CASSFAGTQYF.